This T cell receptor (beta chain) appears in the sequencing data of a study of patients and donors after allogeneic stem cell transplantation. TCRdb itself ran the RT-PCR reads through MiXCR, one entry per CDR3 protein. The sample contains about 110,000 distinct CDR3 sequences, approximately 35% of which appear only once. Germline CDR1 is SGHTA and CDR2 is FQGNSA. V lost 5 bases to trimming and J lost 1 base; unmatched junction nucleotides: 7. The CDR3 consists of 16 residues. The chain is built from TRBV7-2 and TRBJ2-2; 7 bases line up with TRBD1. Sequencing was done on a sample of blood, either unsorted or a sorted T cell fraction (not recorded which). This receptor was identified in a human donor who was either an allogeneic HSCT recipient or a stem cell or donor lymphocyte infusion donor (not recorded which). It is not recorded whose cells these are; they may come from a transplant donor. DNA of the CDR3: TGTGCCAGCAGCAAGATGGGGACAGTGAACACCGGGGAGCTGTTTTTT. Its protein is CASSKMGTVNTGELFF. The full variable domain, in which reference TRBV7-2 and TRBJ2-2 provide the parts outside the CDR3, is GAGVSQSPSNKVTEKGKDVELRCDPISGHTALYWYRQSLGQGLEFLIYFQGNSAPDKSGLPSDRFSAERTGGSVSTLTIQRTQQEDSAVYLCASSKMGTVNTGELFFGEGSRLTVL.